Described below is a single TCR beta chain sequence and its context. No antigen is known for it. These data are taken from a study of a mutant IDH1 vaccine in newly diagnosed glioma. Across the whole study: Receipt of radiotherapy, temozolomide, or both preceded the study, and most received both.

As for time point: week 23, last vaccination. Doses of 300 ug of mutant IDH1 20-mer peptide were given with topical imiquimod. The repertoire was sequenced with immunoSEQ multiplex PCR; TCRdb's copy has only in-frame clones and lacks some. The sample has about 72,000 clones, 75% to 90% seen once. V lost 4 bases, J lost 3 bases, and 9 bases lay in between. Germline V gene lookup returns CDR1 MNHNS and CDR2 SASEGT. CDR3 length equals 13 residues. The clonotype comes from a man aged 18 to 29 with glioma. V usage is TRBV6-1 and J usage is TRBJ1-2; D may be TRBD1 (6 bases). The starting material was PBMCs, obtained from a glioma patient whose treatment included an IDH1 peptide vaccine. CDR3: CASSVSGDYGYTF. The CDR3 nucleotides are TGTGCCAGCAGTGTGTCAGGGGACTATGGCTACACCTTC.